What follows are 30 T cell receptor beta chains derived from one specimen sequenced in a study of blood T cell repertoires in COVID-19. Assay: immunoSEQ multiplex PCR; the TCRdb copy retains only in-frame clones and omits some. The sample shows around 37,000 clones, 70% to 90% of them seen only once. Sequenced: peripheral blood. The source is a human donor in a cohort sampled during active COVID-19.

The rearrangement joins TRBV18 to TRBJ2-1; D ambiguous. This CDR3 is built from 14 residues. The germline V gene encodes CDR1 KGHSH and CDR2 LQKENI. V lost 3 bases, J lost 4 bases, and 10 bases lay in between. CDR3 nucleotides: TGTGCCAGCTCACCTTCTACCGGGTACAATGAGCAGTTCTTC. It yields the protein CASSPSTGYNEQFF.

V usage is TRBV2 and J usage is TRBJ1-2; TRBD1 aligns across 7 bases. V lost 6 bases to trimming and J lost 2 bases; unmatched junction nucleotides: 6. The V gene's germline CDR1 is SNHLY and CDR2 FYNNEI. The CDR3 sequence is 14 residues long. The DNA of the CDR3 is TGTGCCAGCAGGGCAGGGGGATCAAACTATGGCTACACCTTC. This encodes CASRAGGSNYGYTF.

This chain joins TRBV5-5 and TRBJ2-3; D perhaps matches TRBD2 (5 bases). There are 13 residues in the CDR3. The V end was cut by 3 bases, the J end by 4 bases, with 9 bases between. The germline V gene encodes CDR1 SGHKS and CDR2 YYEKEE (reference sequence). The CDR3 sequence: CASSYTRPDTQYF. As DNA, the CDR3 is TGTGCCAGCAGCTACACTAGGCCAGATACGCAGTATTTT.

The J gene is TRBJ1-6, the V gene TRBV10-3; D is possibly TRBD1 (5 bases). V lost 0 bases, J lost 8 bases, and 14 bases lay in between. Germline-derived CDR1 and CDR2 are ENHRY and SYGVKD. This CDR3 spans 16 amino acids. This CDR3 is CAISESGGRVDSPLHF. The CDR3 DNA reads TGTGCCATCAGTGAGTCGGGGGGGAGAGTAGATTCACCCCTCCACTTT.

This chain joins TRBV28 and TRBJ1-5; D remains unclear. V lost 5 bases and J lost 1, with 15 bases in between. CDR1 and CDR2 from the germline V gene are MDHEN and SYDVKM. The CDR3 extends over 16 amino acids. The CDR3 region is CASSLHPAGSNQPQHF. CDR3 coding DNA: TGTGCCAGCAGTCTCCATCCCGCCGGGAGCAATCAGCCCCAGCATTTT.

The chain employs TRBV28 and TRBJ1-5, with D perhaps matching TRBD1 (6 bases). Germline CDR1 MDHEN, CDR2 SYDVKM. Deletions cut 3 bases from V and 10 bases from J, with 10 bases between. There are 12 residues in the CDR3. The CDR3 DNA sequence: TGTGCCAGCAGTTTTGGCAGGGGTCCCCAGCATTTT. Its translation is CASSFGRGPQHF.

The chain employs TRBV19 and TRBJ1-5; 9 bases line up with TRBD1. This CDR3 has 18 amino acids. V was clipped by 7 bases and J by 0 bases; unmatched bases: 13. In germline, CDR1 is LNHDA, CDR2 SQIVND (reference sequence). The CDR3 DNA sequence: TGTGCCAGTAAGCGCGGGACAGGGTGGGGTAATAGCAATCAGCCCCAGCATTTT. The encoded protein is CASKRGTGWGNSNQPQHF.

The V gene is TRBV3-1 (or the pseudogene TRBV3-2), the J gene TRBJ1-1; D not resolved. Germline assignment: CDR1 LGHDT and CDR2 YNNKEL (reference sequence). V lost 0 bases and J lost 7, with 6 bases in between. The CDR3 totals 12 residues. CDR3 amino acids: CASSQDRGEAFF. The CDR3 DNA reads TGTGCCAGCAGCCAAGATCGAGGTGAAGCTTTCTTT.

The chain employs TRBV2 and TRBJ2-3, with D possibly TRBD2 on 5 matching bases. V gave up 5 bases and J gave up 2 bases, with 11 bases separating them. This CDR3 spans 14 amino acids. Germline values: CDR1 SNHLY, CDR2 FYNNEI. In nucleotides, the CDR3 is TGTGCCAGCAGTAACGCCGGGATCACAGATACGCAGTATTTT. Residues: CASSNAGITDTQYF.

The rearrangement links TRBV21-1 to TRBJ2-3; the D call of TRBD2 is as the table states it, not checked on the DNA. TRBV21-1 is a documented pseudogene. The CDR3 covers 12 residues. CDR3 coding DNA: TGTGCCAGCAGCGCGCGTTCAGATACGCAGTATTTT. Translating gives CASSARSDTQYF.

The rearrangement uses TRBV7-8 and TRBJ1-4; 9 bases fit TRBD1. Germline V gene lookup returns CDR1 SGHVS and CDR2 FQNEAQ. The CDR3 is 15 residues long. V shed 5 bases and J 7 bases; nucleotides not matched to a gene: 8. CDR3 sequence: CASSPRDRVPEKLFF. DNA for the CDR3: TGTGCCAGCAGCCCTCGGGACAGGGTGCCTGAAAAACTGTTTTTT.

The V and J genes are TRBV4-2 and TRBJ2-2; TRBD2 aligns across 9 bases. The V and J ends lost 1 base and 6 bases, in that order; junction bases with no gene match: 9. Germline V gives CDR1 LGHNA, CDR2 YNFKEQ. The length of the CDR3 is 17 residues. The CDR3 DNA is TGTGCCAGCAGCCAAGGTTTTCGGGGACTAGCCGCCGGGGAGCTGTTTTTT. Amino acid sequence: CASSQGFRGLAAGELFF.

This clone was seen only once. The rearrangement uses TRBV11-3 and TRBJ1-1; 9 nucleotides agree with TRBD1. CDR3 length: 15 amino acids. V gave up 5 bases and J gave up 4 bases; unmatched junction bases: 8. Germline CDR1 reads SGHNT; CDR2 reads YENEEA. In DNA form, the CDR3 reads TGTGCCAGCAGCGTAACCGGGACAGGGAGCACTGAAGCTTTCTTT. Its translation is CASSVTGTGSTEAFF. Supplemented by reference TRBV11-3 and TRBJ1-1, the full variable domain reads EAGVVQSPRYKIIEKKQPVAFWCNPISGHNTLYWYLQNLGQGPELLIRYENEEAVDDSQLPKDRFSAERLKGVDSTLKIQPAELGDSAVYLCASSVTGTGSTEAFFGQGTRLTVV.

This clone was detected only a few times. The gene calls are TRBV5-6 and TRBJ1-1; 7 bases are a match to TRBD1. The germline V gene encodes CDR1 SGHDT and CDR2 YYEEEE. Losses at the gene ends were 0 bases for V and 6 bases for J; bases not matched to a gene: 2. CDR3 length: 13 residues. The CDR3 sequence: CASSLVQGAEAFF. The CDR3 coding sequence is TGTGCCAGCAGCTTGGTGCAGGGGGCTGAAGCTTTCTTT. The full variable domain, in which reference TRBV5-6 and TRBJ1-1 provide the parts outside the CDR3, is DAGVTQSPTHLIKTRGQQVTLRCSPKSGHDTVSWYQQALGQGPQFIFQYYEEEERQRGNFPDRFSGHQFPNYSSELNVNALLLGDSALYLCASSLVQGAEAFFGQGTRLTVV.

The genes are TRBV2 and TRBJ1-2; maybe TRBD1 (5 bases). V was shortened by 4 bases and J by 8 bases, with 11 bases between the two germline ends. CDR1 SNHLY and CDR2 FYNNEI come from the germline V gene. This CDR3 is 12 amino acids long. The CDR3 here is CASSGPRTGYTF. The CDR3, as DNA: TGTGCCAGCAGTGGGCCGCGGACAGGCTACACCTTC.

The V gene is TRBV19, the J gene TRBJ1-6; unclear D gene. Per germline, CDR1 LNHDA and CDR2 SQIVND (reference sequence). The CDR3 covers 14 residues. The germline V and J ends were trimmed by 3 bases and 6 bases, with 9 bases remaining between them. The CDR3 loop reads CASSMQEGNSPLHF. The CDR3 nucleotides read TGTGCCAGTAGTATGCAGGAGGGTAATTCACCCCTCCACTTT.

This clone was seen only a few times. Other nucleotide sequences in the sample specify the same CDR3. This rearrangement joins TRBV27 to TRBJ1-4; tentatively, D is TRBD1 (6 bases). The V gene lost 5 bases and the J gene lost 2 bases, with 9 bases spanning the gap. The germline V gene encodes CDR1 MNHEY and CDR2 SMNVEV (reference sequence). The CDR3 contains 14 residues. CDR3 region: CASSHRATNEKLFF. The CDR3 DNA sequence: TGTGCCAGCAGTCACAGGGCCACTAATGAAAAACTGTTTTTT.

The J gene is TRBJ1-1, the V gene TRBV7-9; possibly TRBD1 for D (5 bases). Trimming stripped 4 bases from V and 5 bases from J, with 17 bases between. The CDR3 runs 15 residues. Germline CDR1 reads SEHNR; CDR2 reads FQNEAQ (reference sequence). CDR3 residues: CASSSHRTSWTEAFF. The CDR3 DNA follows: TGTGCCAGCAGCTCACACAGGACCTCGTGGACTGAAGCTTTCTTT.

This clone has a handful of counts. The rearrangement links TRBV30 to TRBJ1-1; no firm D call. The V and J ends lost 4 bases and 2 bases respectively, with 14 bases between them. This CDR3 is built from 14 residues. CDR1 is GTSNPN and CDR2 is SVGIG in the germline V gene (reference sequence). This chain's CDR3 is CAWKAYSDNTEAFF. Written as DNA, the CDR3 is TGTGCCTGGAAAGCTTACAGTGACAACACTGAAGCTTTCTTT. Based on the CDR3 plus reference TRBV30 and TRBJ1-1, the full variable domain is SQTIHQWPATLVQPVGSPLSLECTVEGTSNPNLYWYRQAAGRGLQLLFYSVGIGQISSEVPQNLSASRPQDRQFILSSKKLLLSDSGFYLCAWKAYSDNTEAFFGQGTRLTVV.

The chain has TRBV5-1 and TRBJ1-3; D possibly corresponds to TRBD1 (6 bases). CDR3 length: 14 residues. Per germline, CDR1 SGHRS and CDR2 YFSETQ. V was clipped by 4 bases and J by 2 bases, with 10 bases between them. CDR3 nucleotides: TGCGCCAGCAGCGTCCAGGGGCCTGGAAACACCATATATTTT. Translating gives CASSVQGPGNTIYF. The whole variable domain, remainder taken from reference TRBV5-1 and TRBJ1-3, is KAGVTQTPRYLIKTRGQQVTLSCSPISGHRSVSWYQQTPGQGLQFLFEYFSETQRNKGNFPGRFSGRQFSNSRSEMNVSTLELGDSALYLCASSVQGPGNTIYFGEGSWLTVV.

The chain recombines TRBV3-1 (or the pseudogene TRBV3-2) with TRBJ2-4, with D possibly being TRBD1 (6 bases). With 4 bases removed from V and 8 bases from J, the gap between germline ends came to 9 bases. The CDR3 consists of 12 residues. Germline V CDR1 and CDR2: LGHDT, YNNKEL (reference sequence). The CDR3 here is CASSRTEDIQYF. In DNA form, the CDR3 reads TGTGCCAGCAGCCGGACAGAGGACATTCAGTACTTC.

This clone was counted only a few times. J is TRBJ2-1 and V is TRBV27; 11 bases line up with TRBD2. This CDR3 is built from 18 residues. Trimming took 3 bases from V and 1 from J; bases not matched to a gene: 8. The germline CDR1 and CDR2 sequences are MNHEY and SMNVEV (reference sequence). Written as DNA, the CDR3 is TGTGCCAGCAGTTTCCCGACTAGCGGGGAAATTTCCTACAATGAGCAGTTCTTC. It translates to CASSFPTSGEISYNEQFF.

Details on this clone: The junction departs from germline at one end; a sequencing error may be responsible. The chain employs TRBV11-3 and TRBJ2-2, with D possibly TRBD2 on 6 matching bases. Germline V CDR1 and CDR2: SGHNT, YENEEA. The CDR3 has 14 residues. CDR3 sequence (DNA): TGTGCCAGCAGCTGGAGGGCGGAACACCGGGGAGCTGTTTTT. Its protein is CASSWRAEHRGAVF.

V is TRBV28 and J is TRBJ1-5; D remains ambiguous. The CDR3 has 16 residues. The germline CDR1 and CDR2 sequences are MDHEN and SYDVKM. V lost 1 base, J lost 3 bases, and 13 bases lay in between. Written as DNA, the CDR3 is TGTGCCAGCAGTTTATACCCGACAACATCCAATCAGCCCCAGCATTTT. As protein: CASSLYPTTSNQPQHF.

This clone was picked up one time. The J gene is TRBJ2-5, the V gene TRBV7-2; D is unresolved. Germline V gene data show CDR1 as SGHTA and CDR2 as FQGNSA. Trimming cost V 5 bases and J 4 bases, with 8 bases left between them. The CDR3 spans 12 residues. Written as DNA, the CDR3 is TGTGCCAGCAGCCTGGCAGGAGAGACCCAGTACTTC. Translated, it gives CASSLAGETQYF.

This chain links TRBV4-1 with TRBJ2-7; no firm D call. CDR3 length: 14 amino acids. Trimming took off 4 bases at V and 4 bases at J, with 14 bases between the two ends. Germline lookup yields CDR1 MGHRA and CDR2 YSYEKL. CDR3 region: CASSLAAVSYEQYF. DNA of the CDR3: TGCGCCAGCAGCCTAGCTGCGGTAAGTTACGAGCAGTACTTC.

The CDR3: CASTSSYNEQFF. CDR3 coding DNA: TGTGCCAGCACTAGCTCCTACAATGAGCAGTTCTTC. The rearrangement links TRBV7-9 to TRBJ2-1; unclear D gene. The V and J ends lost 7 bases and 0 bases respectively, with 4 bases between them. Per the germline V gene, CDR1 is SEHNR and CDR2 is FQNEAQ (reference sequence). CDR3 length equals 12 residues.

This chain joins TRBV19 and TRBJ1-1; 12 positions match TRBD1. From germline, CDR1 is LNHDA and CDR2 SQIVND (reference sequence). This CDR3 is built from 15 residues. After removal of 3 bases from V and 4 bases from J, the junction contained 3 bases not matched to a gene. CDR3 sequence: CASSIRGQGATEAFF. The CDR3 bases are TGTGCCAGTAGTATTCGGGGACAGGGGGCCACTGAAGCTTTCTTT.

The chain couples TRBV3-1 (or the pseudogene TRBV3-2) to TRBJ2-3; a possible D gene is TRBD2 (6 bases). The CDR3 extends over 16 amino acids. The ends were cut back, 4 bases at V and 2 bases at J, with 16 bases in the middle. Germline V gene lookup returns CDR1 LGHDT and CDR2 YNNKEL (reference sequence). The CDR3 DNA sequence: TGTGCCAGCAGCCTGGAATTTAGCGGAGTCACAGATACGCAGTATTTT. Translated: CASSLEFSGVTDTQYF.

This chain connects TRBV4-1 to TRBJ1-4; D is uncertain. Germline lookup yields CDR1 MGHRA and CDR2 YSYEKL. Trimming removed 0 bases from V and 4 bases from J, with 12 bases in between. The CDR3 runs 16 residues. The CDR3 spells CASSQDEAALNEKLFF. The CDR3 bases are TGCGCCAGCAGCCAAGATGAGGCAGCGCTTAATGAAAAACTGTTTTTT.